Detailed here is one TCR beta chain. Germline trimming cut 7 bases from V and 5 bases from J; bases unmatched to any gene: 3. CDR1 and CDR2 from the germline V gene are SEHNR and FQNEAQ (reference sequence). The CDR3 consists of 13 residues. PCR was performed using 60 Vbeta and 13 Jbeta primers. Sequenced by immunoSEQ multiplex PCR; TCRdb stores in-frame clones only, minus some. The sample includes under 200,000 clones, roughly 80% of them seen just once. This record belongs to a study of cytomegalovirus exposure and HLA in healthy donors. This sequence originates from a man aged 45-65 years in good health and CMV-seropositive. The J gene is TRBJ1-4, the V gene TRBV7-9; 8 nucleotides line up with TRBD1. Sequencing was performed on PBMCs. The CDR3 coding sequence is TGTGCCAGCACCTGGGACAGGAATGAAAAACTGTTTTTT. Translation gives CASTWDRNEKLFF.